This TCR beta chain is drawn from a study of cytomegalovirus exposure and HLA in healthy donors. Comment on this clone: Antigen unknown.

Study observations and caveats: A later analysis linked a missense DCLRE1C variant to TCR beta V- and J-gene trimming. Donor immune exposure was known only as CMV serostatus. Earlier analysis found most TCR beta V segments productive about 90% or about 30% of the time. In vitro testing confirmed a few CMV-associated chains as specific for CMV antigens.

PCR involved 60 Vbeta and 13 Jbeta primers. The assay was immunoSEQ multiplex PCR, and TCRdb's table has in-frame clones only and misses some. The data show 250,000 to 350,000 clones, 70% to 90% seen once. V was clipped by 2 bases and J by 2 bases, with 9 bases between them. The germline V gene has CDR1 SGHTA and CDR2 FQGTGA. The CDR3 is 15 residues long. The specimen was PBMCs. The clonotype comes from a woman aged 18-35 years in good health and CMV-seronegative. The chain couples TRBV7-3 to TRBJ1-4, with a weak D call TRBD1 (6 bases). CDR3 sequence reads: CASSLLGGTNEKLFF. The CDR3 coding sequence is TGTGCCAGCAGCTTATTAGGGGGTACTAATGAAAAACTGTTTTTT.